A selection of T cell receptor beta chains follows, all from one sample in a study of T cell responses to AZD1222 COVID-19 vaccine. The protocol was immunoSEQ multiplex PCR, while the TCRdb copy is restricted to in-frame clones and leaves out a portion. This sample yields around 140,000 clones, of which over 85% are seen a single time; around 1.5% belongs to the top ten. The specimen comprised peripheral blood, sampled on day 0 of AZD1222 vaccination. These receptors were obtained from an adult in good health. Both conserved end residues are part of each CDR3. The D gene is left open where the match is weak. Some rows mark clone size as missing; the rest say once, few, many or name a class of expanded clone.

J	V	size	D	DNA	CDR3
TRBJ2-4	TRBV4-1	.	.	TGCGCCAGCAGCCAAGTAGGTCTAGCCCAAAACATTCAGTACTTC	CASSQVGLAQNIQYF
TRBJ2-1	TRBV7-9	.	.	TGTGCCAGCAGCTCAGGTAGCAAACAATCCTACAATGAGCAGTTCTTC	CASSSGSKQSYNEQFF
TRBJ1-1	TRBV10-1	.	.	TGCGCCAGCAGGACGCAAGAGAACACTGAAGCTTTCTTT	CASRTQENTEAFF
TRBJ2-7	TRBV6-5	.	.	TGTGCCAGCAACGGGCGGTCCTACGAGCAGTACTTC	CASNGRSYEQYF
TRBJ2-7	TRBV6-5	.	TRBD1	TGTGCCAGCAGTACCCCCGGGACAGGCCTCTACGAGCAGTACTTC	CASSTPGTGLYEQYF
TRBJ2-7	TRBV19	.	.	TGTGCCAGTAGTATGGGACACTCCTACGAGCAGTACTTC	CASSMGHSYEQYF
TRBJ1-1	TRBV29-1	.	.	TGCAGCGTTGAACGGGTTATGAACACTGAAGCTTTCTTT	CSVERVMNTEAFF
TRBJ1-2	TRBV7-9	.	TRBD1	TGTGCCAGCACCAAGGGGGCCGGGAAGGTTATAAACTATGGCTGCACCTTC	CASTKGAGKVINYGCTF
TRBJ1-3	TRBV18	.	TRBD1	TGTGCCAGCTCAGCACAGGGGGCCTCTGGAAACACCATATATTTT	CASSAQGASGNTIYF
TRBJ1-1	TRBV9	.	.	TGTGCCAGCAGCGTAACCGACAGGCTCCCTGAAGCTTTCTTT	CASSVTDRLPEAFF
TRBJ2-1	TRBV28	.	TRBD1	TGTGCCAGCAGTGATTCAGGGACAGTCTACAATGAGCAGTTCTTC	CASSDSGTVYNEQFF
TRBJ2-3	TRBV7-9	.	.	TGTGCCAGCAGCTCAGGACTACCTGGGGCAGATACGCAGTATTTT	CASSSGLPGADTQYF
TRBJ2-7	TRBV4-1	.	TRBD2	TGCGCCAGCAGCCAAGGAAGAAGTAGCGGGAGGGCCTGGTACGAGCAGTACTTC	CASSQGRSSGRAWYEQYF
TRBJ2-3	TRBV27	.	TRBD1	TGTGCCAGCAGTCTAACAGGGGCAGCTACGCAGTATTTT	CASSLTGAATQYF
TRBJ1-2	TRBV30	.	.	TGTGCCTGGAGTGAGCGGGGAGGAGTATACGGCTACACCTTC	CAWSERGGVYGYTF
TRBJ2-7	TRBV6-6	.	.	TGTGCCAGCAGTTACGGCCCGGGAGACTACGAGCAGTACTTC	CASSYGPGDYEQYF
TRBJ1-1	TRBV29-1	.	TRBD1	TGCAGCGTTCGGGAACAGGGGGCCTACACTGAAGCTTTCTTT	CSVREQGAYTEAFF
TRBJ2-7	TRBV29-1	.	.	TGCAGCGTTCGAAAGGGTTCCTACGAGCAGTACTTC	CSVRKGSYEQYF
TRBJ2-7	TRBV18	.	TRBD1	TGTGCCAGCCGACAAGGGGGCGCGGTCACCTACGAGCAGTACTTC	CASRQGGAVTYEQYF
TRBJ1-2	TRBV18	.	TRBD1	TGTGCCAGCTCACCACGGGACAGGGGGCCCTACACCTTC	CASSPRDRGPYTF
TRBJ2-7	TRBV19	.	TRBD2	TGTGCCACTTCTAACGGGAGGAGGAACGAGCAGTACTTC	CATSNGRRNEQYF
TRBJ2-1	TRBV28	.	TRBD2	TGTGCCAGCGGCTCTAGCGGGAGGGGGTATGAGCAGTTCTTC	CASGSSGRGYEQFF
TRBJ1-2	TRBV7-9	.	.	TGTGCCAGCAGCTTAGCGCATGGGACCGATTTAGGATATGGCTACACCTTC	CASSLAHGTDLGYGYTF
TRBJ1-1	TRBV3-1/TRBV3-2	.	.	TGTGCCAGCAGCCCCAAGGTGAACACTGAAGCTTTCTTT	CASSPKVNTEAFF
TRBJ2-1	TRBV9	once	TRBD2	TGTGCCAGCAGCGTAGAATCCCTTTCTAGTAGCGGGAGTCACAATGAGCAGTTCTTC	CASSVESLSSSGSHNEQFF
TRBJ2-1	TRBV7-3	once	TRBD2	TGTGCCAGCAGCTTAGCGGGAGCGTACAATGAGCAGTTCTTC	CASSLAGAYNEQFF
TRBJ1-3	TRBV3-1/TRBV3-2	.	.	TGTGCCAGCAGCCGCTGGGGTCCGCCGCCTGGAAACACCATATATTTT	CASSRWGPPPGNTIYF
TRBJ2-7	TRBV11-2	.	TRBD1	TGTGCCAGCACCCGACAGGGGGCGGCCTACGAGCAGTACTTC	CASTRQGAAYEQYF
TRBJ2-5	TRBV18	.	.	TGTGCCAGCTCACCATTGGGACCCCCTACGGAGACCCAGTACTTC	CASSPLGPPTETQYF
TRBJ1-6	TRBV19	.	.	TGTGCCAGTAGTATCTCTGGGGGCGCTGGGTCACCCCTCCACTTT	CASSISGGAGSPLHF
TRBJ1-4	TRBV28	.	TRBD1	TGTGCCAGCAGACCTAGACAGGGAAGGCCGTATGAAAGGGAACTGTTTTTT	CASRPRQGRPYERELFF
TRBJ1-6	TRBV7-9	.	TRBD1	TGTGCCAGCAGGGGACAGGGACGTTCACCCCTCCACTTT	CASRGQGRSPLHF
TRBJ1-6	TRBV30	.	TRBD1	TGTGCCTGGAGTCAGGGGGTACCGAATTCACCCCTCCACTTT	CAWSQGVPNSPLHF
TRBJ1-1	TRBV11-2	few	.	TGTGCCAGCAGCTTAGGGCGAGGGATTTTGACTGAAGCTTTCTTT	CASSLGRGILTEAFF
TRBJ2-7	TRBV6-5	once	.	TGTGCCAGCAGTTTTAGTAGCGGACCGGCCTACGAGCAGTACTTC	CASSFSSGPAYEQYF
TRBJ2-1	TRBV6-4	once	TRBD2	TGTGCCAGCAGTGGACCCGGGACTAGCAATGAGCAGTTCTTC	CASSGPGTSNEQFF
TRBJ1-5	TRBV7-2	.	TRBD1	TGTGCCAGCAGCTTCCTCCAGGGGGGTCAGCCCCAGCATTTT	CASSFLQGGQPQHF
TRBJ1-1	TRBV12-3/TRBV12-4	.	.	TGTGCCAGCAGTTTAGCTGGGGTAGCTTTCTTT	CASSLAGVAFF
TRBJ1-4	TRBV25-1	.	TRBD1	TGTGCCAGCAGTGAATGGACAGGGACTAATGAAAAACTGTTTTTT	CASSEWTGTNEKLFF